This TCR beta chain appears in the sequencing data of a study of regulatory T cells. Primers: 52 TRBV forward and 13 TRBJ reverse. Clones were read by immunoSEQ multiplex PCR, and TCRdb kept only the in-frame ones, dropping some. The sample holds about 2,000 clones; 65% to 75% are singletons and the top ten take about 35%. Germline-derived CDR1 and CDR2 are MNHNS and SASEGT. The CDR3 contains 11 residues. The V and J ends lost 3 bases and 4 bases respectively, with 4 bases between them. The V gene is TRBV6-1, the J gene TRBJ2-7; D gene uncertain. Sequenced material: CD8+ T cells sorted from blood. The sequence was collected from a person aged 30-39 years with CD3G deficiency. Written as DNA, the CDR3 is TGTGCCAGCAGTGAGGGGTACGAGCAGTACTTC. It specifies CASSEGYEQYF.